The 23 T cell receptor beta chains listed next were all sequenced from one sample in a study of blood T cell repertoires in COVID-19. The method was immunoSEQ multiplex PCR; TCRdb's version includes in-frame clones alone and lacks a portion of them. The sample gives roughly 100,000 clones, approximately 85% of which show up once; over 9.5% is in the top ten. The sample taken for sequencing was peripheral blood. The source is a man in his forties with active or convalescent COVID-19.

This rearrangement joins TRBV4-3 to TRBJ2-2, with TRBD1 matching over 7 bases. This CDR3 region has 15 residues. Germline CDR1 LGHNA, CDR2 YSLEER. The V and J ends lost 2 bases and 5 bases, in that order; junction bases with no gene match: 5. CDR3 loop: CASSQRQGWTGELFF. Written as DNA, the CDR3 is TGCGCCAGCAGCCAACGACAGGGATGGACCGGGGAGCTGTTTTTT.

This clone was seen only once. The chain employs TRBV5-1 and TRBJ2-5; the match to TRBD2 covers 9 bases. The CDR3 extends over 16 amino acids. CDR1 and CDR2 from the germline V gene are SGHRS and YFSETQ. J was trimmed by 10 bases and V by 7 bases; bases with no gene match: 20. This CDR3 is CASALAAGGQERGQYF. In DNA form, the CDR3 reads TGCGCCAGCGCATTGGCAGCGGGGGGCCAGGAGAGGGGCCAGTACTTC. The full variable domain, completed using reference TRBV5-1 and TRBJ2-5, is KAGVTQTPRYLIKTRGQQVTLSCSPISGHRSVSWYQQTPGQGLQFLFEYFSETQRNKGNFPGRFSGRQFSNSRSEMNVSTLELGDSALYLCASALAAGGQERGQYFGPGTRLLVL.

The CDR3 DNA reads TGTGCCACCAGTGATTCCCCTAGCGGGGGAACGACCGGGGAGCTGTTTTTT. Translating it yields CATSDSPSGGTTGELFF. This chain links TRBV24-1 with TRBJ2-2; TRBD2 matches at 10 bases. Germline V gives CDR1 KGHDR, CDR2 SFDVKD. CDR3 length: 17 amino acids. The V gene end was trimmed by 2 bases and the J gene end by 5 bases; junction bases not matched to a gene: 7.

The CDR3 here is CASSPQWAGGEKLFF. The CDR3 nucleotides are TGCGCCAGCAGCCCTCAGTGGGCAGGAGGAGAAAAACTGTTTTTT. The rearrangement links TRBV5-1 to TRBJ1-4; D is undetermined. The CDR3 length is 15 residues. CDR1 is SGHRS, CDR2 YFSETQ, per germline. Between the trimmed V and J ends, which lost 4 bases and 8 bases, there was a span of 18 bases.

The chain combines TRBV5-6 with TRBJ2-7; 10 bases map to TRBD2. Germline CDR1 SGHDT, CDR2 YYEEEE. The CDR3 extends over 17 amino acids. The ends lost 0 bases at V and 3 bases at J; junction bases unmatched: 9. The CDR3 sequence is CASSLGLASGGVYEQYF. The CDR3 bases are TGTGCCAGCAGCTTGGGCCTGGCAAGCGGGGGGGTCTACGAGCAGTACTTC.

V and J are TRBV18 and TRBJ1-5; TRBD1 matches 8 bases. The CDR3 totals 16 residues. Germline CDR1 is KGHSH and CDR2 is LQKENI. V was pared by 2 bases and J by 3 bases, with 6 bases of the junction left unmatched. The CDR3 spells CASSPGTGTLNQPQHF. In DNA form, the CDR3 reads TGTGCCAGCTCACCAGGGACAGGAACCCTCAATCAGCCCCAGCATTTT.

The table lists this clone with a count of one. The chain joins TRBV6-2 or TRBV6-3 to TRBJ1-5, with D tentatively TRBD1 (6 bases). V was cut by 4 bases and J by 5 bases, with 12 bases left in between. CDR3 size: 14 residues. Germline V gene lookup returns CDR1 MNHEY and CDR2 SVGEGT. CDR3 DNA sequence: TGTGCCAGCAGTTCAGGGGTCTCACATCAGCCCCAGCATTTT. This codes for CASSSGVSHQPQHF.

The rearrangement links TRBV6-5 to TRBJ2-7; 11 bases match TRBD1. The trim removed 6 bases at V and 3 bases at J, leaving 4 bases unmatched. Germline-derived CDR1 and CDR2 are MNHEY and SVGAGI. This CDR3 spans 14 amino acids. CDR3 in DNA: TGTGCCAGCAGAAGGGGACAGGGGGGCTACGAGCAGTACTTC. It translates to CASRRGQGGYEQYF.

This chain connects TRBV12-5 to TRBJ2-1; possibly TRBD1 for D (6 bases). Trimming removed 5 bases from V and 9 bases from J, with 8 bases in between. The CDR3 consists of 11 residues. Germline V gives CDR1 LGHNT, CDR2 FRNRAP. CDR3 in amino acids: CASGRQVEQFF. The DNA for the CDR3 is TGTGCTAGTGGTAGACAGGTTGAGCAGTTCTTC.

The CDR3 nucleotides read TGTGCCAGCAGCCCTGGGGGGTACGAGCAGTACTTC. The encoded protein is CASSPGGYEQYF. The V gene is TRBV11-2, the J gene TRBJ2-7, with a weak D call TRBD2 (6 bases). The CDR3 has 12 amino acids. The germline CDR1 and CDR2 sequences are SGHAT and FQNNGV. Trimming cost V 5 bases and J 4 bases, with 9 bases left between them.

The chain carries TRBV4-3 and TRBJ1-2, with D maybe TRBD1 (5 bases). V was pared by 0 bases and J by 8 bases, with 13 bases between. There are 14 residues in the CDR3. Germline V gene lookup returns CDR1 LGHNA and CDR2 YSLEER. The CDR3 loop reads CASSQDRAGLGYTF. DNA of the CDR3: TGCGCCAGCAGCCAAGACAGGGCCGGGTTGGGCTACACCTTC.

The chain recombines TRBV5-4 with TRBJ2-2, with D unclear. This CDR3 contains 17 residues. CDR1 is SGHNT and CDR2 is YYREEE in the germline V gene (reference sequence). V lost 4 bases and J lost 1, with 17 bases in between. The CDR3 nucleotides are TGTGCCAGCAGCCCCCTGCCAACTAACCTGAACACCGGGGAGCTGTTTTTT. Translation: CASSPLPTNLNTGELFF.

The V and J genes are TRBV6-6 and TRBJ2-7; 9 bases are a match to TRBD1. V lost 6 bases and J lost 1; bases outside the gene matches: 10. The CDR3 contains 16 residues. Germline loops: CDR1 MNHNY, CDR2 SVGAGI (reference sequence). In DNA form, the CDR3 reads TGTGCCAGCAGAGACCCGGGACAGGGCTCATCCTACGAGCAGTACTTC. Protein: CASRDPGQGSSYEQYF.

The CDR3 DNA is TGCGCCAGCAGCTGGGACAGGGTAACCGGGGAGCTGTTTTTT. Translating gives CASSWDRVTGELFF. The chain couples TRBV5-1 to TRBJ2-2; 9 positions match TRBD1. The ends lost 3 bases at V and 5 bases at J; junction bases unmatched: 2. The V gene's germline CDR1 is SGHRS and CDR2 YFSETQ. The CDR3 sequence is 14 residues long.

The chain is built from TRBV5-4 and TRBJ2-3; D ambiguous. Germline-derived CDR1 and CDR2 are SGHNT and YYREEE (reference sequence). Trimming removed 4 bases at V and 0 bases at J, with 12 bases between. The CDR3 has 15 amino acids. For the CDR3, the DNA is TGTGCCAGCAGCCCCTCTAGTACTAGCACAGATACGCAGTATTTT. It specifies CASSPSSTSTDTQYF. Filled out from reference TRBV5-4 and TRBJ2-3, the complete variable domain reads ETGVTQSPTHLIKTRGQQVTLRCSSQSGHNTVSWYQQALGQGPQFIFQYYREEENGRGNFPPRFSGLQFPNYSSELNVNALELDDSALYLCASSPSSTSTDTQYFGPGTRLTVL.

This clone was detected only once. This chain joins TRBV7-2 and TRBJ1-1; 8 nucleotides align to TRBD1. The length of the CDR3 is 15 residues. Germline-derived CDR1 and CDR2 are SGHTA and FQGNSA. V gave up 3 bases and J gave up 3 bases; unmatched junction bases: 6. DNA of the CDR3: TGTGCCAGCAGCTTCTGGACAGGGAGGGACACTGAAGCTTTCTTT. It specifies CASSFWTGRDTEAFF.

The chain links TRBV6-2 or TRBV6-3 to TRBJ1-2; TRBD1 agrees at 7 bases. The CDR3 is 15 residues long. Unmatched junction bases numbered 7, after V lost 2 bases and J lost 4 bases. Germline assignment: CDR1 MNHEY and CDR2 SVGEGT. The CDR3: CASSYRGQLPYGYTF. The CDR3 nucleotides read TGTGCCAGCAGTTACCGGGGACAGCTCCCCTATGGCTACACCTTC.

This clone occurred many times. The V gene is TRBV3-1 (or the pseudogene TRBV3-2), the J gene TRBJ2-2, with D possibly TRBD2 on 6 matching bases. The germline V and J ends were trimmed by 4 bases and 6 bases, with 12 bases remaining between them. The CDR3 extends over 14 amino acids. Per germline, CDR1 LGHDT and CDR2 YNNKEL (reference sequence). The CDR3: CASSPTRDSGELFF. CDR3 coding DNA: TGTGCCAGCAGCCCGACGAGGGACTCCGGGGAGCTGTTTTTT.

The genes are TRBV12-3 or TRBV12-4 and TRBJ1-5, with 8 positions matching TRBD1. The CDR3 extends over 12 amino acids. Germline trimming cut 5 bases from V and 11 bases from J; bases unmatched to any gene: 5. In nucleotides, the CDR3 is TGTGCCAGCAGTATGCAACAGGGGGCCCAGCATTTT. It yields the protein CASSMQQGAQHF.

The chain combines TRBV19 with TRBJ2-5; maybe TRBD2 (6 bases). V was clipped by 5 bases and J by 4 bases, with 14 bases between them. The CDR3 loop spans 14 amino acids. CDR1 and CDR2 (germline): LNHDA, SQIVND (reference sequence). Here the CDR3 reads CASSPQGGPETQYF. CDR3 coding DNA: TGTGCCAGTAGTCCCCAGGGAGGTCCAGAGACCCAGTACTTC.

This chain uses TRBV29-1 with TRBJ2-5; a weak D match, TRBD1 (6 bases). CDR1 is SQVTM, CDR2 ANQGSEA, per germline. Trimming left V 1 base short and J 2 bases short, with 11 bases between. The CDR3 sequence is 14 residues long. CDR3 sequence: CSVEGTAIQETQYF. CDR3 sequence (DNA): TGCAGCGTTGAAGGGACAGCGATTCAAGAGACCCAGTACTTC. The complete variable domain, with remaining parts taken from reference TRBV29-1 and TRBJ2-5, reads SAVISQKPSRDICQRGTSLTIQCQVDSQVTMMFWYRQQPGQSLTLIATANQGSEATYESGFVIDKFPISRPNLTFSTLTVSNMSPEDSSIYLCSVEGTAIQETQYFGPGTRLLVL.

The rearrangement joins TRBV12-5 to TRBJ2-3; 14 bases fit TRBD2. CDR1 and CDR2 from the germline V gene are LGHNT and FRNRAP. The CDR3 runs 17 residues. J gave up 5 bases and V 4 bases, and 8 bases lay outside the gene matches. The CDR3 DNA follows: TGTGCTAGTGGTTCCTTGACTAGCGGGGGGGCCGTAGATACGCAGTATTTT. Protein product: CASGSLTSGGAVDTQYF.

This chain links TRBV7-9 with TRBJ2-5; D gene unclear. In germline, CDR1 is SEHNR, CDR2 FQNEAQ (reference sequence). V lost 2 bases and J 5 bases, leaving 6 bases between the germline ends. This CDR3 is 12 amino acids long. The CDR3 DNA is TGTGCCAGCAGCTTAAACGGGGAGACCCAGTACTTC. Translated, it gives CASSLNGETQYF. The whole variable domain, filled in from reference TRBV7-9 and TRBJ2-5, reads DTGVSQNPRHKITKRGQNVTFRCDPISEHNRLYWYRQTLGQGPEFLTYFQNEAQLEKSRLLSDRFSAERPKGSFSTLEIQRTEQGDSAMYLCASSLNGETQYFGPGTRLLVL.